This T cell receptor (beta chain) was sequenced in a study of cytomegalovirus exposure and HLA in healthy donors (dated by TCRdb to the late 2010s). Regarding the complete study: In an earlier analysis of 550 to 750 of the donors, about 270 Gb of sequence data and just under 120 million unique TCR beta sequences from about 190 million T cells were reported. All discovery cohort repertoires had been generated using a single sequencing platform. Of the roughly 400 genotyped donors, approximately 82% fell in the genetic ancestry cluster associated with self-reported Caucasian donors. In the later analysis, no new phenotypic data were used to find candidate immune exposures; instead, reliance was placed on TCR beta sequences and their occurrence across donors. Among 398 genotyped donors of the cohort, an average of approximately 200,000 unique TCR beta nucleotide sequences was sequenced per donor, of which roughly 17% were non-productive. In a later analysis, previously published TCR beta repertoires from several hundred donors were re-analyzed and high-resolution HLA genotyping was added so that TCR occurrence patterns could be studied. An early release covering 550 to 700 HLA-typed donors comprised about 320 gigabases of sequencing data and around 80 million unique TCR sequences. Class I and class II HLA loci were covered by the typing at four-digit resolution. Besides the first cohort of approximately 670 subjects, a separate validation cohort made up of roughly 120 different subjects was used. A later genetic analysis took genome-wide SNP genotypes for about three fifths of the roughly 670 donors and used that subset as a discovery cohort. Donor age, sex, ethnicity and CMV serostatus were compiled alongside the repertoire data. An earlier analysis of fewer than 750 of the donors used high-throughput TCR beta sequencing to judge whether each TCR beta V gene segment behaved as functional or pseudogenic. The study profiled the T cell repertoires of hundreds of subjects by immunosequencing and related them to cytomegalovirus serostatus. The number of donors typed differed by locus, with about 620-630 for A, B, C, DRB1 and DQB1, roughly 550 for DQA1, under 610 for DPA1, and approximately 470 for DPB1. The study combined high-throughput TCR immunosequencing, statistical association of individual TCRs with disease status, and machine learning to predict cytomegalovirus infection status. Four to six DR-DQ haplotypes were handled as single units for association and clustering, since linkage in the cohort was strong. The study aimed to test whether cataloging public T cell receptors could reveal signatures of past pathogen exposure. Results and caveats for the whole study, not just this receptor: A further reported finding was that TCR beta sequences accurately predicted the HLA-A and HLA-B alleles for most subjects in the first cohort. Specific HLA alleles were associated with 18,000 or so TCR beta sequences at a false discovery rate of 0.05 in a later analysis. This cohort had only TCR beta chains sequenced, and the lack of alpha or paired-chain data limited which features could be detected. CMV serostatus was the only immune exposure information available for the cohort. In a later analysis, the rate of TCR association differed among HLA loci, with DRB1 alleles having the most associated TCRs and HLA-C alleles having the fewest. Several of the top co-occurrence clusters appeared to be linked to parvovirus B19, influenza, CMV and Epstein-Barr virus, according to a later analysis. Three of the identified cytomegalovirus-associated TCR beta chains were confirmed in vitro to be specific for cytomegalovirus antigens. A group of highly shared sequence variants was considered likely to be a technical artifact of the sequencing pipeline. Across donors, most TCR sequences were observed very rarely, whereas some public TCRs were present in many individuals. According to the authors, the approach could potentially be generalized to other disease states and immunological phenotypes. According to a later genetic analysis, donors in an Asian-associated ancestry cluster had fewer N-insertions in productive TCRs than the approximately 650-donor mean. In a later analysis, HLA-associated TCR beta chains were found to be more clonally expanded and to have lower generation probabilities than equally common non-associated chains. Some IMGT-functional V segments, including TRBV6-2 and TRBV6-3, could not be distinguished by the 87-base-pair reads and were therefore excluded. Assigning TCR associations to individual alleles was difficult when HLA alleles, especially DR and DQ, strongly co-occurred. A later genetic analysis associated a missense DCLRE1C variant with V-gene and J-gene trimming of TCR beta chains, and an independent cohort replicated the association. In the study, 150 to 200 TCR beta chains were listed as associated with cytomegalovirus. Sequencing depth was assumed to be roughly uniform across donors in the presence/absence analyses, though that assumption may not hold. A later analysis found that most CMV-associated TCR beta chains appeared HLA-restricted, with HLA associations seemingly driven largely by CMV exposure. Because some donors lacked HLA typing at each locus, the association tests relied only on the typed subset. Correlated functional status among segregating V segments might be attributable to linkage disequilibrium, but an unknown experimental factor could not be ruled out. In an earlier analysis of fewer than 700 of the donors, most TCR beta V segments appeared in productive rearrangements about 87% or about 30% of the time, broadly matching IMGT annotations. Cytomegalovirus status was reported to be diagnosed by the classifier with high specificity and sensitivity in both the original and validation cohorts. Because counts were too low, 15 to 20 rarely observed V segments, including chromosome 9 orphons, were left out of the earlier analysis of a few hundred of the donors.

This clone was picked up one time. Its cognate antigen has yet to be identified. No much larger clonotype is one base removed from it; base qualities were not supplied. The CDR3 sequence holds 15 residues, the cysteine and phenylalanine included. Of the read, only the CDR3 DNA is kept; its 45 bases are in frame from base 1. CDR1 SGHRS and CDR2 YFSETQ were looked up in the germline V gene. Here V drops 4 bases and J drops 9 bases, and the junction holds 8 bases not matched to any gene. Library preparation used the immunoSEQ multiplex PCR assay. For the multiplex PCR, a mixture combining 60 forward primers for TCR Vbeta segments and 13 reverse primers for TCR Jbeta segments was used. The CDR3 region of rearranged TCR beta genes was amplified from genomic DNA with a multiplex PCR assay. The amplified TCR beta libraries were sequenced on the Illumina HiSeq System as 87-base-pair reads. On the study's bioinformatics: A later analysis counted tens of millions of unique TCR beta chains across the 550 to 800 repertoires, and some 12 million of these chains were shared by at least two donors. A nearest-neighbor algorithm error-corrected the raw reads and collapsed the reads into unique sequences, merging closely related sequences to remove PCR and sequencing errors. To assign V, D and J gene segments, CDR3 sequences were aligned to IMGT reference sequences. Each retained sequence needed at least a six-nucleotide match to both a V gene segment and a J gene segment. A rearrangement was called productive if the CDR3 had no stop codons and remained in frame with V and J, and every other rearrangement was called non-productive. Following IMGT convention, CDR3 was defined as the stretch from the second conserved V-encoded cysteine up to the conserved J-encoded phenylalanine. In an earlier analysis of more than 550 of the donors, sequences lacking an unambiguous match to a single V gene segment were excluded. An earlier analysis of 587 of the donors classified V segments as functional when productive rearrangements were above 56.7% and as segregating when the standard deviation between donors was above 5%. A statistical classification framework was built to diagnose cytomegalovirus status from the catalog of TCR beta chain sequences. V and J gene assignment, in a later analysis, came from comparing TCR nucleotide sequences with IMGT/GENE-DB human TR gene sequences. Using the TCRdist pipeline, a later analysis assigned CDR3 sequences along with most-parsimonious VDJ recombination scenarios. In a later analysis, each TCR beta chain was defined by its CDR3 amino acid sequence together with its V-gene family, and reads lacking a unique V-gene family were excluded. In a later analysis, several hundred highly shared, low-generation-probability nucleotide sequences were removed to address suspected cross-contamination and a sequencing artifact. In a later analysis, a clonal expansion index was calculated for each public chain from normalized within-repertoire ranks of inferred template counts. A later analysis computed generation probabilities with a VDJ recombination model fitted to out-of-frame rearrangements, and checked the results against IGoR. A later analysis scored TCR-TCR, TCR-HLA and TCR-CMV co-occurrence with hypergeometric tests, applying a repertoire-size bias correction to TCR pairs. False discovery rates were estimated in a later analysis by permuting HLA or CMV assignments 20 times. A later analysis grouped co-occurring TCRs with DBSCAN, adding TCRdist sequence similarity when clustering within HLA-allele-positive subsets. Repertoires with fewer than 30,000 or more than 120,000 public chains were left out of co-occurrence clustering, as were four to six repertoires with anomalous nucleotide sharing. TCRdb holds this immuneACCESS table with in-frame rearrangements only. Some clones are missing; in checked studies, unresolved V genes explain under half, and the rest has no known cause. Clone size and V and J calls were adopted from that table, with D and trimming inferred from the DNA. A total of 150,000 to 250,000 clones appear in this sample, about 81% of them only once. 5.5% to 7% of the sample rests with the top ten.

In total, more than 500 healthy bone marrow donors made up the cohort. At the time of sampling, all cohort members were nominally healthy, though unrecorded immune exposures were likely present. The donor was CMV seropositive and was included in the group of 250 to 350 seropositive cohort members. A peripheral blood sample was collected from each donor, and TCR beta sequencing was performed on peripheral blood mononuclear cells. The Qiagen DNeasy Blood Extraction Kit was used to extract genomic DNA from the blood cell samples. The sequence came from a woman in her forties or fifties in good health and CMV-seropositive. This chain joins TRBV5-1 to TRBJ2-5; TRBD2 agrees with 14 junctional bases. Sequencing input: PBMCs. The CDR3 is CASSMRLAGGEAQYF. The nucleotide sequence is given as TGCGCCAGCAGCATGAGACTAGCGGGAGGGGAGGCCCAGTACTTC.